This T cell receptor (beta chain) is drawn from a study of control samples from healthy donors and cancer patients. The CDR3 is 13 residues long. CDR1 is MNHEY, CDR2 SVGAGI, per germline. V shed 4 bases, J shed 5 bases, and the junction held 2 bases outside the gene matches. The assay was immunoSEQ multiplex PCR, and TCRdb's table has in-frame clones only and misses some. The sample includes fewer than 200,000 clones, approximately 92% seen only once; the top ten take 4.1%. The sequencing input was blood. The source is a woman aged 60-70 years in good health. The J gene is TRBJ1-5, the V gene TRBV6-5; 7 bases are a match to TRBD1. CDR3 sequence reads: CASSWDRDQPQHF. DNA for the CDR3: TGTGCCAGCAGTTGGGACAGAGATCAGCCCCAGCATTTT.